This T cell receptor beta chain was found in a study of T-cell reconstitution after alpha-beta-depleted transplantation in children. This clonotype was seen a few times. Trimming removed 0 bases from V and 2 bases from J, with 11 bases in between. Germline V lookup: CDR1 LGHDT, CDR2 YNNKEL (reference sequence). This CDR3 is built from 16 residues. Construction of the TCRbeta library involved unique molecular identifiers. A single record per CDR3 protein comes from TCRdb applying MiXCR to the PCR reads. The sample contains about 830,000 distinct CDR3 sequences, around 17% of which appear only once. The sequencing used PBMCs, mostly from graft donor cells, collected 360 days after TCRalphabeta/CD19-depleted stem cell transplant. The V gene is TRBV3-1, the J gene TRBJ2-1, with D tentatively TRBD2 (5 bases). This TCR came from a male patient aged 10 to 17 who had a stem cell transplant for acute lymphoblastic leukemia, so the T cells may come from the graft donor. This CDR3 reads CASSQDTSGPYNEQFF. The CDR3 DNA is TGTGCCAGCAGCCAAGATACTAGTGGTCCCTACAATGAGCAGTTCTTC.